This TCR beta chain was identified during a study of blood T cell repertoires in COVID-19. Trimming left V 7 bases short and J 1 base short, with 15 bases between. Germline V gene data show CDR1 as SGDLS and CDR2 as YYNGEE. CDR3 length: 15 residues. Profiled with immunoSEQ multiplex PCR; TCRdb holds only in-frame clones, not every one. The sample yields approximately 140,000 clones, about 88% seen once. The sample consisted of peripheral blood. The V call is TRBV9, the J call TRBJ1-5; TRBD1 might be the D (5 bases). This TCR came from a man aged 45-65 years with active or convalescent COVID-19. CDR3 protein: CASASGGGSNQPQHF. The CDR3 bases are TGTGCCAGCGCCTCCGGGGGGGGGAGCAATCAGCCCCAGCATTTT. Looking up the rest from reference TRBV9 and TRBJ1-5 gives the full variable domain: DSGVTQTPKHLITATGQRVTLRCSPRSGDLSVYWYQQSLDQGLQFLIQYYNGEERAKGNILERFSAQQFPDLHSELNLSSLELGDSALYFCASASGGGSNQPQHFGDGTRLSIL.